The clone carrying this TCR beta chain was seen a few times. The entry originates in a study of blood T cells in healthy people across ages. The use of a sample-barcoded 5' primer and a J-beta primer mix characterized a second PCR of about 7 to 12 cycles. Using its own MiXCR run on the 5' RACE reads, TCRdb lists one record per CDR3 protein. The sample lists over 1,300,000 distinct CDR3 sequences; approximately 60% were seen once. Germline V gene data show CDR1 as SEHNR and CDR2 as FQNEAQ (reference sequence). The V and J ends lost 6 bases and 11 bases respectively, with 16 bases between them. The CDR3 has 12 residues.

The sequence was collected from a man aged 18 to 35 in good health. The chain links TRBV7-9 to TRBJ2-5; D may match TRBD1 or TRBD2 (5 bases each). The sample consisted of blood. CDR3 bases: TGTGCCAGCAGAGACTCCACGGGGCAGCAGTACTTC. Translated, it gives CASRDSTGQQYF.